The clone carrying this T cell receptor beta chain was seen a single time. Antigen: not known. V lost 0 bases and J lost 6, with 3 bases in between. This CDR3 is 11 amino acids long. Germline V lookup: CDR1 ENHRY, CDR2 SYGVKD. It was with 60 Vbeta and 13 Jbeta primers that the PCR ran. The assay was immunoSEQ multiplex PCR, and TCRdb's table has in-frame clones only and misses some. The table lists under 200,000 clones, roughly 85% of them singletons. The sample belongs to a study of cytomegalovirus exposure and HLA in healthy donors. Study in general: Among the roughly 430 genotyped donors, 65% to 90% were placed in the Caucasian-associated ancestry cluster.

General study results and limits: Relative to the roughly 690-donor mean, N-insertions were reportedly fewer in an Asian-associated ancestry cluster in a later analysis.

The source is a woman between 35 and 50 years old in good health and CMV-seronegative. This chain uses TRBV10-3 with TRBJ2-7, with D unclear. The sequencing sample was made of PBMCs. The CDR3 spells CAISESSEQYF. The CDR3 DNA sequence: TGTGCCATCAGTGAGTCTAGCGAGCAGTACTTC.